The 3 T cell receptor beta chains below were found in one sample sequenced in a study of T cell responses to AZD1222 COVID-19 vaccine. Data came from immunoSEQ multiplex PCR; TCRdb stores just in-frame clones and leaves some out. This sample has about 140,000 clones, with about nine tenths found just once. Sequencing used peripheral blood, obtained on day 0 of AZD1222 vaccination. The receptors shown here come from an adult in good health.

CDR3 in DNA: TGTGCCAGCTCCCCGGATGGGGGGAACACTGAAGCTTTCTTT. Translating gives CASSPDGGNTEAFF. This chain links TRBV18 with TRBJ1-1, with TRBD1 as a possible D gene (5 bases). The V end was cut by 6 bases, the J end by 1 base, with 12 bases between. Germline values: CDR1 KGHSH, CDR2 LQKENI. This CDR3 is built from 14 residues. The whole variable domain, filled in from reference TRBV18 and TRBJ1-1, reads NAGVMQNPRHLVRRRGQEARLRCSPMKGHSHVYWYRQLPEEGLKFMVYLQKENIIDESGMPKERFSAEFPKEGPSILRIQQVVRGDSAAYFCASSPDGGNTEAFFGQGTRLTVV.

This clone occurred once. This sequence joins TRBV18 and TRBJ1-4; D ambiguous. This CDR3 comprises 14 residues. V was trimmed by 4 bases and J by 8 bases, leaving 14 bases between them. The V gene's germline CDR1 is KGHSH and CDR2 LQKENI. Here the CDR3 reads CASSQSGSTEKLFF. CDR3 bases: TGTGCCAGCTCACAATCGGGCAGTACCGAAAAACTGTTTTTT.

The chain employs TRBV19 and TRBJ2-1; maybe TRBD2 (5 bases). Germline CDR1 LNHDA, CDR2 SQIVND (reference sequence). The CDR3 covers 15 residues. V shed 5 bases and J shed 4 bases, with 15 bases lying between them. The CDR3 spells CASSFQLGPYNEQFF. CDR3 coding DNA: TGTGCCAGTAGTTTCCAACTAGGACCATACAATGAGCAGTTCTTC. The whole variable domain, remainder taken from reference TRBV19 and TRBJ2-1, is DGGITQSPKYLFRKEGQNVTLSCEQNLNHDAMYWYRQDPGQGLRLIYYSQIVNDFQKGDIAEGYSVSREKKESFPLTVTSAQKNPTAFYLCASSFQLGPYNEQFFGPGTRLTVL.